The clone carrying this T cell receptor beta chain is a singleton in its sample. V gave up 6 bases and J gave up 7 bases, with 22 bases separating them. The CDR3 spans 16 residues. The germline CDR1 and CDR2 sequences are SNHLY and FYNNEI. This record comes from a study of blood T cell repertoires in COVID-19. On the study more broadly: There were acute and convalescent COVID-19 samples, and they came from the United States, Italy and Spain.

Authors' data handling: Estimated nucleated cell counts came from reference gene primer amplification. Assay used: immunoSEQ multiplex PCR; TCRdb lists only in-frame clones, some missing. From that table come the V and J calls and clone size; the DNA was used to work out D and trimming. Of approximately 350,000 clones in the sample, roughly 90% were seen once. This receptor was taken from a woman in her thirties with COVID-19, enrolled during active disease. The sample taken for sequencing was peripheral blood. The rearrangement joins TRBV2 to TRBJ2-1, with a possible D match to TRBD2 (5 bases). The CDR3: CASSPLAGIVDNEQFF. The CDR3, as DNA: TGTGCCAGCAGCCCTCTCGCCGGGATCGTTGATAATGAGCAGTTCTTC.